A selection of T cell receptor beta chains follows, all from one sample in a study of T cell repertoires in cytomegalovirus infection. TCRdb redid the calling of the reads with MiXCR, one entry per CDR3 protein. The table lists fewer than 550,000 distinct CDR3 sequences, around 27% of them singletons. Sequencing was carried out using PBMCs. These receptors all stem from a human donor in good health (CMV status not recorded). Some clones in this sample may be carry-over from other donors' samples. CDR3s leave out the opening cysteine and the closing phenylalanine or tryptophan. Only some rows state a clone size, as once, few, many or a class for expanded clones.

J	size	V	CDR3
TRBJ2-2	NA	TRBV6-2/TRBV6-3	AERGSTGELF
TRBJ2-1	few	TRBV4-1	ASSPQQNEQF
TRBJ1-1	NA	TRBV18	ASSPQATNTEAF
TRBJ1-6	NA	TRBV5-1	ASSTTGDYNSPLH
TRBJ1-5	few	TRBV24-1	ATSPGTGGRQPQH
TRBJ1-5	few	TRBV7-9	ASSLTGGFDSNQPQH
TRBJ1-5	few	TRBV19	ASRDRGGFSNQPQH
TRBJ2-5	NA	TRBV3-1	ASSHTSARRPETQY
TRBJ2-3	few	TRBV19	ASQSWLAGGEGTDTQY
TRBJ2-1	few	TRBV29-1	SGTRRAGVRDEQF
TRBJ2-2	NA	TRBV7-2	ASSLGAESGELF
TRBJ2-7	few	TRBV6-2/TRBV6-3	ASSYGTGVAEQY
TRBJ1-1	few	TRBV28	ASRTITGLAGTEAF
TRBJ1-2	many	TRBV7-2	ASSNEKNYGYT
TRBJ1-3	few	TRBV14	ASSQTTRSGNTIY
TRBJ2-6	few	TRBV7-3	ASSPKTGANVLT
TRBJ1-1	many	TRBV7-3	ASSLIGGNTEAF
TRBJ2-1	few	TRBV11-2	ASSLDWTSGRANNNEQF
TRBJ2-3	NA	TRBV15	ATSRQGWTDTQY
TRBJ1-3	few	TRBV11-2	ASSLDGNSGNTIY
TRBJ2-7	NA	TRBV7-9	ASSWDSTSYEQY
TRBJ1-4	NA	TRBV7-2	ASSYRVTNEKLF
TRBJ2-1	NA	TRBV7-2	ASSSRGGWGEQF
TRBJ2-3	many	TRBV7-2	ASSTRQVTDTQY
TRBJ2-3	NA	TRBV24-1	ATSDLQWDTQY
TRBJ2-3	NA	TRBV27	ASSLERRERLDTQY
TRBJ2-3	few	TRBV5-1	ASSLGDRTQY
TRBJ2-5	few	TRBV10-3	AISEPTSARETQY
TRBJ2-1	few	TRBV12-3/TRBV12-4	ASSSGQVYNEQF
TRBJ1-2	NA	TRBV20-1	SAWTAGYGYT
TRBJ2-3	few	TRBV20-1	SARASLAGGRDTQY
TRBJ2-3	few	TRBV19	ASSIGSGPSTDTQY
TRBJ1-6	few	TRBV11-3	ASSVDGTDISPLH
TRBJ2-2	NA	TRBV6-2/TRBV6-3	ASSRGTLGTLF
TRBJ1-2	NA	TRBV29-1	SVDNGLANYGYT
TRBJ2-1	NA	TRBV19	ASSIQKGEQF
TRBJ2-5	NA	TRBV6-1	ASTGGGTQY
TRBJ2-2	NA	TRBV19	ASSPRQGGNTGELF
TRBJ2-1	few	TRBV5-4	ASSLDGPEQF
TRBJ2-7	once	TRBV4-3	ASSYSLGTYEQY
TRBJ2-2	NA	TRBV29-1	SVEWVWGAFDTGGGANTGELF
TRBJ1-6	NA	TRBV28	ASSFPSVNNSPLH
TRBJ1-1	once	TRBV5-1	ASSHNRQGMNTEAF
TRBJ2-1	few	TRBV12-3/TRBV12-4	ASREVSGDYNEQF
TRBJ2-1	NA	TRBV29-1	SAAQGSSGTRPNEQF
TRBJ2-1	NA	TRBV5-6	ASSLTTLAGPLNEQF
TRBJ2-3	many	TRBV7-9	ASSFGGSNSDTQY
TRBJ2-1	few	TRBV15	ATSRRLAGGSLF
TRBJ2-7	NA	TRBV6-4	AKTTGPAREDYEQY
TRBJ2-1	NA	TRBV10-3	AISESWTSGSFSEQF
TRBJ2-1	many	TRBV7-8	ASSFTIHSSYNEQF
TRBJ1-2	NA	TRBV5-6	ASSLGEGGYGYT